This T cell receptor (beta chain) was captured in a study of OX40 agonist ivuxolimab in advanced cancers. In the study overall: Patients treated during dose escalation were battling hepatocellular carcinoma, melanoma, renal cell or head and neck cancer.

Germline CDR1 and CDR2: SSHAT and FNYEAQ (reference sequence). The ends were cut back, 5 bases at V and 3 bases at J, with 10 bases in the middle. The CDR3 runs 13 residues. About this clone itself: What it recognizes is unknown.

Notes on the study in general: The study found that CD8+ T cells averaged more expanded clones than CD4+. Relatively little clonal expansion, among the lowest observed, appeared in partial responders at 0.1-3.0 mg/kg. At 0.1 to 3.0 mg/kg and by week 6, CD4+ and CD8+ T cells in the blood had expanded clonally.

The protocol was immunoSEQ multiplex PCR, while the TCRdb copy is restricted to in-frame clones and leaves out a portion. In the table there are some 74,000 clones, 88% of which are singletons. V and J are TRBV7-7 and TRBJ2-5; D is unresolved. The sequenced sample was CD4+ or CD8+ T cells sorted from blood, obtained in a trial of the OX40 agonist ivuxolimab. The clonotype comes from an adult with an advanced solid tumor such as melanoma, head and neck, liver or kidney cancer. This CDR3 reads CASSMGREETQYF. The DNA of the CDR3 is TGTGCCAGCAGCATGGGCCGCGAAGAGACCCAGTACTTC.